The entry that follows covers one T cell receptor (beta chain) sequence. These data originate in a study of blood T cell repertoires in COVID-19. Study-level background: COVID-19 samples from acute and convalescent phases originated in the United States, Italy and Spain.

Data came from immunoSEQ multiplex PCR; TCRdb stores just in-frame clones and leaves some out. The data show around 18,000 clones, about 88% seen once. There are 16 residues in the CDR3. Per the germline V gene, CDR1 is MNHEY and CDR2 is SMNVEV (reference sequence). V was cut by 0 bases and J by 0 bases, with 10 bases left in between. V gene TRBV27 combines with J gene TRBJ2-3; no reliable D call. Sequencing input: peripheral blood. The sequence came from a man aged 60 to 69 with active COVID-19. The CDR3 is CASSLSWRPSTDTQYF. The DNA for the CDR3 is TGTGCCAGCAGTTTATCGTGGCGGCCCAGCACAGATACGCAGTATTTT.